These T cell receptor beta chains were read from a single sample in a study of blood T cell repertoires in COVID-19. Generated by immunoSEQ multiplex PCR, the TCRdb table keeps only in-frame clones and is missing some. Here the sample spans under 200,000 clones, 60% to 80% being singletons. The sequenced sample was peripheral blood. These TCRs come from a man between 60 and 70 years old with active or convalescent COVID-19. CDR3s include the opening cysteine and the closing phenylalanine or tryptophan. A D gene is named only where the DNA matches it firmly. The size field is filled for only some rows; it gives once, few, many or a size class.

j_gene,abundance,v_gene,d_gene,CDR3aa,CDR3nt
TRBJ2-1,NA,TRBV4-2,NA,CASSPQGGTYNEQFF,TGTGCCAGCAGCCCCCAGGGCGGGACCTACAATGAGCAGTTCTTC
TRBJ1-4,NA,TRBV12-3/TRBV12-4,NA,CASSDSEKLFF,TGTGCCAGCAGCGACAGTGAAAAACTGTTTTTT
TRBJ2-7,NA,TRBV7-9,TRBD2,CASSSEGLRAYEQYF,TGTGCCAGCAGCTCAGAGGGACTAAGGGCCTACGAGCAGTACTTC
TRBJ1-5,NA,TRBV19,NA,CASSTYLGEANQPQHF,TGTGCCAGTAGTACCTACTTGGGGGAGGCCAATCAGCCCCAGCATTTT
TRBJ2-7,NA,TRBV19,TRBD1,CATGTGIYEQYF,TGTGCCACCGGGACAGGGATCTACGAGCAGTACTTC
TRBJ2-2,few,TRBV7-2,TRBD1,CASSPRTGLTGELFF,TGTGCCAGCAGCCCGAGGACAGGCTTGACCGGGGAGCTGTTTTTT
TRBJ2-7,few,TRBV27,TRBD2,CASSSRLAGVYPYEQYF,TGTGCCAGCAGTTCAAGACTAGCGGGAGTTTATCCCTACGAGCAGTACTTC
TRBJ1-2,NA,TRBV5-1,TRBD1,CASSKDRGPRNYGYTF,TGCGCCAGCAGCAAGGACAGGGGTCCAAGGAACTATGGCTACACCTTC
TRBJ1-1,NA,TRBV11-2,TRBD1,CASSLTGTGLGGTEAFF,TGTGCCAGCAGCTTAACGGGGACAGGGCTGGGTGGGACTGAAGCTTTCTTT
TRBJ2-3,NA,TRBV28,NA,CASSGDKGGLVSGDTQYF,TGTGCCAGCAGTGGGGACAAGGGGGGGTTAGTTTCGGGAGATACGCAGTATTTT
TRBJ1-6,NA,TRBV19,TRBD1,CASSPLDREPSPLHF,TGTGCCAGTAGTCCCTTGGACAGGGAACCCTCACCCCTCCACTTT
TRBJ2-5,NA,TRBV9,NA,CASSVGSGRTQETQYF,TGTGCCAGCAGCGTAGGTAGCGGAAGAACCCAAGAGACCCAGTACTTC
TRBJ1-1,NA,TRBV11-2,TRBD1,CASSLGQGDTEAFF,TGTGCCAGCAGCTTGGGACAGGGGGACACTGAAGCTTTCTTT
TRBJ1-6,NA,TRBV19,TRBD1,CASSPGGSYNSPLHF,TGTGCCAGTAGCCCAGGGGGCTCCTATAATTCACCCCTCCACTTT
TRBJ1-5,NA,TRBV7-6,NA,CASSLNREGQPQHF,TGTGCCAGCAGCTTAAACAGGGAGGGTCAGCCCCAGCATTTT
TRBJ2-1,few,TRBV15,TRBD2,CATSTSGSIWNEQFF,TGTGCCACCTCGACTAGCGGGAGTATTTGGAATGAGCAGTTCTTC
TRBJ2-2,NA,TRBV27,NA,CASSLLGALTGELFF,TGTGCCAGCAGTTTATTAGGGGCGCTGACCGGGGAGCTGTTTTTT
TRBJ1-5,few,TRBV10-3,NA,CAINPGGGQQPQHF,TGTGCCATCAACCCCGGGGGGGGGCAACAGCCCCAGCATTTT
TRBJ2-1,NA,TRBV30,NA,CAWSAGDLRENEQFF,TGTGCCTGGAGTGCTGGCGACCTTCGGGAGAATGAGCAGTTCTTC
TRBJ2-1,NA,TRBV4-1,TRBD2,CASSLRTSAWYNEQFF,TGCGCCAGCAGCCTCCGCACTAGCGCTTGGTACAATGAGCAGTTCTTC
TRBJ1-6,NA,TRBV6-1,NA,CASSEAPGIPSPLHF,TGTGCCAGCAGTGAAGCCCCAGGGATACCCTCACCCCTCCACTTT
TRBJ2-1,once,TRBV24-1,NA,CATSDRGGYSYNEQFF,TGTGCCACCAGTGATAGGGGAGGATACTCCTACAATGAGCAGTTCTTC
TRBJ2-7,NA,TRBV11-2,NA,CASSPIPKPYEQYF,TGTGCCAGCAGCCCGATACCGAAGCCCTACGAGCAGTACTTC
TRBJ1-2,few,TRBV12-3/TRBV12-4,NA,CASSLGRAYGYTF,TGTGCCAGCAGTTTAGGCAGGGCCTATGGCTACACCTTC
TRBJ2-7,few,TRBV7-8,TRBD1,CASSQGSGTGDHEQYF,TGTGCCAGCAGTCAAGGATCCGGGACAGGTGATCACGAGCAGTACTTC
TRBJ1-1,NA,TRBV27,NA,CASSLFPGTEAFF,TGTGCCAGCAGTTTATTTCCCGGCACTGAAGCTTTCTTT
TRBJ2-3,NA,TRBV7-3,TRBD2,CASSRSGRGDTQYF,TGTGCCAGCAGCCGGAGCGGGAGGGGAGATACGCAGTATTTT
TRBJ2-1,NA,TRBV9,TRBD1,CASSVAGQAYNEQFF,TGTGCCAGCAGCGTAGCGGGACAGGCCTACAATGAGCAGTTCTTC
TRBJ2-5,NA,TRBV24-1,TRBD2,CATSSGGQAKQETQYF,TGTGCCACCAGTTCGGGAGGGCAGGCGAAACAAGAGACCCAGTACTTC
TRBJ2-7,NA,TRBV15,NA,CATSRDRIYEQYF,TGTGCCACCAGCAGAGACAGGATCTACGAGCAGTACTTC
TRBJ2-1,NA,TRBV12-5,TRBD2,CASGLGTSLYNEQFF,TGTGCTAGTGGTCTCGGGACTAGCCTTTACAATGAGCAGTTCTTC
TRBJ1-2,NA,TRBV6-5,NA,CASSRTEANYGYTF,TGTGCCAGCAGTCGGACTGAAGCTAACTATGGCTACACCTTC
TRBJ2-1,NA,TRBV5-4,NA,CASSLASNEQFF,TGTGCCAGCAGCTTGGCTAGTAATGAGCAGTTCTTC
TRBJ2-7,once,TRBV7-2,TRBD1,CASSPQTGFSYEQYF,TGTGCCAGCAGCCCCCAGACAGGGTTTTCCTACGAGCAGTACTTC
TRBJ1-1,few,TRBV9,NA,CASSKRNTEAFF,TGTGCCAGCAGCAAGAGAAACACTGAAGCTTTCTTT
TRBJ2-1,NA,TRBV9,TRBD1,CASSVGSGGANNEQFF,TGTGCCAGCAGCGTGGGGTCAGGGGGCGCCAACAATGAGCAGTTCTTC
TRBJ2-7,NA,TRBV5-1,TRBD2,CASSLGAGVGYEQYF,TGCGCCAGCAGCTTGGGAGCGGGAGTTGGCTACGAGCAGTACTTC
TRBJ2-5,NA,TRBV7-9,NA,CASSLEPREETQYF,TGTGCCAGCAGCTTAGAGCCCAGGGAAGAGACCCAGTACTTC
TRBJ1-4,NA,TRBV7-2,NA,CASSLAGAANEKLFF,TGTGCCAGCAGCTTAGCTGGGGCCGCTAATGAAAAACTGTTTTTT
TRBJ2-7,NA,TRBV7-2,TRBD2,CASSPRTGLGLAGGYEQYF,TGTGCCAGCAGCCCGAGGACAGGGTTGGGACTAGCGGGAGGCTACGAGCAGTACTTC
TRBJ2-1,NA,TRBV19,NA,CASSRDLYNEQFF,TGTGCCAGTAGTAGGGACTTGTACAATGAGCAGTTCTTC
TRBJ2-3,NA,TRBV4-3,NA,CASSQNGAEPADTQYF,TGCGCCAGCAGCCAAAACGGCGCGGAGCCGGCAGATACGCAGTATTTT
TRBJ2-2,NA,TRBV6-2/TRBV6-3,NA,CASRQSRSGTGELFF,TGTGCCAGCCGCCAAAGCCGTAGCGGAACCGGGGAGCTGTTTTTT
TRBJ2-1,NA,TRBV11-3,TRBD2,CASSLGGLEFDTEQFF,TGTGCCAGCAGCTTAGGAGGACTAGAATTTGATACTGAGCAGTTCTTC
TRBJ1-2,NA,TRBV4-1,NA,CASSQEQRVYGYTF,TGCGCCAGCAGCCAAGAACAGAGGGTCTACGGCTACACCTTC
TRBJ2-1,NA,TRBV11-2,TRBD2,CASSLRTSGADEQFF,TGTGCCAGCAGCTTGCGGACTAGCGGGGCGGATGAGCAGTTCTTC
TRBJ2-1,NA,TRBV28,TRBD2,CASSWREVYNEQFF,TGTGCCAGCAGTTGGCGGGAGGTATACAATGAGCAGTTCTTC
TRBJ1-5,NA,TRBV18,TRBD1,CASSLQGVDQPQHF,TGTGCCAGCTCGCTACAGGGGGTCGATCAGCCCCAGCATTTT
TRBJ1-2,few,TRBV30,TRBD1,CAWIRTGGPHGYTF,TGTGCCTGGATTCGGACAGGGGGTCCCCATGGCTACACCTTC
TRBJ2-1,NA,TRBV6-2/TRBV6-3,TRBD2,CASSYFIAGAPYNEQFF,TGTGCCAGCAGTTACTTTATAGCGGGAGCCCCCTACAATGAGCAGTTCTTC
TRBJ1-5,NA,TRBV19,NA,CASRTTGRWSNQPQHF,TGTGCCAGTAGAACGACAGGCCGGTGGAGCAATCAGCCCCAGCATTTT
TRBJ2-4,NA,TRBV11-2,NA,CASRRTDGVLAKNIQYF,TGTGCCAGCAGGAGAACCGACGGAGTCCTAGCCAAAAACATTCAGTACTTC
TRBJ2-2,once,TRBV19,NA,CASSIVAALPGELFF,TGTGCCAGTAGTATAGTGGCGGCGCTCCCCGGGGAGCTGTTTTTT
TRBJ2-7,NA,TRBV28,NA,CASSGTFVIYEQYF,TGTGCCAGCAGCGGGACATTCGTAATCTACGAGCAGTACTTC
TRBJ2-7,NA,TRBV7-2,NA,CASRLIQSTYEQYF,TGTGCCAGCAGGCTGATACAGAGTACCTACGAGCAGTACTTC
TRBJ1-2,NA,TRBV27,NA,CASSGQGYGYTF,TGTGCCAGCAGTGGGCAGGGGTATGGCTACACCTTC
TRBJ2-7,NA,TRBV12-2,NA,CASRPGTSGHEQYF,TGTGCAAGTCGCCCAGGGACTAGCGGTCACGAGCAGTACTTC
TRBJ1-5,NA,TRBV12-3/TRBV12-4,NA,CALRAGPLQHF,TGTGCCCTTAGAGCAGGCCCGCTCCAGCATTTT
TRBJ2-7,once,TRBV19,NA,CASRAGAAGEQYF,TGTGCCAGTAGGGCGGGGGCGGCGGGCGAGCAGTACTTC